One sample yielded the 31 T cell receptor beta chains listed below, sequenced in a study of cytomegalovirus exposure and HLA in healthy donors. Assay used: immunoSEQ multiplex PCR; TCRdb lists only in-frame clones, some missing. The table includes 150,000 to 250,000 clones, 84% detected once. Sequencing input: PBMCs. The source of these receptors is a woman younger than 45 in good health and CMV-seropositive.

J is TRBJ2-5 and V is TRBV5-4, with a weak D call TRBD2 (6 bases). The V gene lost 7 bases and the J gene lost 2 bases, with 12 bases spanning the gap. CDR3 length equals 13 residues. The germline V gene encodes CDR1 SGHNT and CDR2 YYREEE (reference sequence). CDR3 bases: TGTGCCAGCTTTAGGAGGGGTCAAGAGACCCAGTACTTC. Its protein is CASFRRGQETQYF.

This chain connects TRBV5-1 to TRBJ1-2; 7 nucleotides line up with TRBD1. There are 15 residues in the CDR3. J was trimmed by 5 bases and V by 3 bases; bases with no gene match: 10. Germline V lookup: CDR1 SGHRS, CDR2 YFSETQ. The CDR3 is CASSYDPGQSYGYTF. The CDR3 DNA is TGCGCCAGCAGCTATGACCCGGGACAGTCATATGGCTACACCTTC.

This clone was found once. The V gene is TRBV6-5, the J gene TRBJ2-7; 9 bases map to TRBD2. The J segment lost 2 bases and the V segment lost 0 bases, leaving 5 bases of the junction unmatched. Germline V gene data show CDR1 as MNHEY and CDR2 as SVGAGI. The CDR3 runs 16 residues. The CDR3 DNA sequence: TGTGCCAGCAGTTACTCGGGTAGCGGGGGACCCTACGAGCAGTACTTC. Translation: CASSYSGSGGPYEQYF.

This chain connects TRBV19 to TRBJ2-2; 9 bases fit TRBD1. Germline CDR1 LNHDA, CDR2 SQIVND (reference sequence). V was clipped by 5 bases and J by 4 bases; unmatched bases: 5. This CDR3 is 15 amino acids long. The CDR3 loop is CASSARQGGTGELFF. In DNA, the CDR3 is TGTGCCAGTAGTGCGAGACAGGGGGGCACCGGGGAGCTGTTTTTT.

This rearrangement joins TRBV28 to TRBJ2-7; 15 bases line up with TRBD2. The V gene's germline CDR1 is MDHEN and CDR2 SYDVKM. Trimming took 5 bases from V and 7 from J; bases not matched to a gene: 15. The CDR3 covers 18 residues. This chain's CDR3 is CASSPLGLAGGQLWEQYF. The CDR3 nucleotides are TGTGCCAGCAGTCCTCTGGGACTAGCGGGAGGCCAACTTTGGGAGCAGTACTTC.

The chain's CDR3 is CASSSERVRTEAFF. The CDR3 bases are TGTGCCAGCAGCTCCGAGCGGGTGAGGACTGAAGCTTTCTTT. This sequence joins TRBV11-1 and TRBJ1-1; D is undetermined. V was trimmed by 4 bases and J by 5 bases, leaving 14 bases between them. From germline, CDR1 is SGHAT and CDR2 FQDESV (reference sequence). The CDR3 extends over 14 amino acids. Together with reference TRBV11-1 and TRBJ1-1, the CDR3 gives the full variable domain: EAEVAQSPRYKITEKSQAVAFWCDPISGHATLYWYRQILGQGPELLVQFQDESVVDDSQLPKDRFSAERLKGVDSTLKIQPAELGDSAMYLCASSSERVRTEAFFGQGTRLTVV.

This clone was observed a handful of times. The chain combines TRBV2 with TRBJ1-5; weak D call: TRBD1 (6 bases). The CDR3 sequence is 14 residues long. V was cut by 3 bases and J by 3 bases, with 9 bases left in between. CDR1 SNHLY and CDR2 FYNNEI come from the germline V gene. CDR3 protein: CASSDNRDNQPQHF. DNA of the CDR3: TGTGCCAGCAGTGACAACAGGGACAATCAGCCCCAGCATTTT.

The gene calls are TRBV29-1 and TRBJ2-1; 7 bases match TRBD2. CDR3 length: 14 residues. Per the germline V gene, CDR1 is SQVTM and CDR2 is ANQGSEA. Unmatched junction bases numbered 7, after V lost 4 bases and J lost 4 bases. CDR3 amino acids: CSVVGGSLYNEQFF. The CDR3 DNA follows: TGCAGCGTTGTGGGGGGGAGTCTATACAATGAGCAGTTCTTC.

The J gene is TRBJ2-5, the V gene TRBV7-8; 7 bases agree with TRBD1. The ends lost 8 bases at V and 1 base at J; junction bases unmatched: 1. Germline values: CDR1 SGHVS, CDR2 FQNEAQ. The CDR3 sequence is 12 residues long. The CDR3 protein is CASGTVQETQYF. CDR3 DNA sequence: TGTGCCAGCGGGACAGTCCAAGAGACCCAGTACTTC.

This clone was observed a handful of times. The gene calls are TRBV5-1 and TRBJ2-3; 7 bases match TRBD2. The trim removed 6 bases at V and 0 bases at J, leaving 7 bases unmatched. CDR1 is SGHRS and CDR2 is YFSETQ in the germline V gene. CDR3 length: 15 amino acids. The CDR3: CASTGGSVSTDTQYF. CDR3 sequence (DNA): TGCGCCAGCACGGGCGGGAGCGTTAGCACAGATACGCAGTATTTT.

The CDR3 bases are TGTGCCAGCAGCCCCCGACACAACCCGAATGAAAAACTGTTTTTT. Translation gives CASSPRHNPNEKLFF. This chain uses TRBV7-2 with TRBJ1-4; D ambiguous. Germline V gene data show CDR1 as SGHTA and CDR2 as FQGNSA. The CDR3 totals 15 residues. Trimming cost V 5 bases and J 5 bases, with 15 bases left between them.

The genes are TRBV5-1 and TRBJ2-7; D unresolved. This CDR3 has 14 amino acids. Trimming removed 3 bases at V and 0 bases at J, with 10 bases between. The germline CDR1 and CDR2 sequences are SGHRS and YFSETQ. CDR3 protein: CASSSPASSYEQYF. The CDR3 nucleotides are TGCGCCAGCAGCTCTCCGGCTAGCTCCTACGAGCAGTACTTC.

This clone was seen ten or more times. The chain combines TRBV28 with TRBJ1-2; unclear D gene. V was shortened by 1 base and J by 9 bases, with 9 bases between the two germline ends. The germline CDR1 and CDR2 sequences are MDHEN and SYDVKM. The CDR3 contains 12 residues. CDR3: CASSLYGERYTF. The CDR3 coding sequence is TGTGCCAGCAGTTTATATGGGGAGCGCTACACCTTC.

This clone has just a few counts. The gene calls are TRBV2 and TRBJ2-7; 14 positions match TRBD2. Germline trimming cut 8 bases from V and 9 bases from J; bases unmatched to any gene: 9. The CDR3 sequence is 14 residues long. Germline V gene lookup returns CDR1 SNHLY and CDR2 FYNNEI. The CDR3 DNA sequence: TGTGCCAGCTCAACCGGGACTAGCGGGAGATGGCAGTACTTC. It is translated as CASSTGTSGRWQYF.

V usage is TRBV19 and J usage is TRBJ2-2; D might be TRBD2 (5 bases). This CDR3 spans 12 amino acids. CDR1 is LNHDA, CDR2 SQIVND, per germline (reference sequence). The ends were cut back, 8 bases at V and 6 bases at J, with 10 bases in the middle. The CDR3 nucleotides are TGTGCCAGTGGGAGTATAGCCGGGGAGCTGTTTTTT. Protein sequence: CASGSIAGELFF.

The chain couples TRBV29-1 to TRBJ1-1; no reliable D call. The CDR3 extends over 9 amino acids. Germline CDR1 is SQVTM and CDR2 is ANQGSEA. Between the trimmed V and J ends, which lost 4 bases and 11 bases, there was a span of 8 bases. The DNA of the CDR3 is TGCAGCGTTGGCGGCGGCGCTTTCTTT. Its protein product is CSVGGGAFF.

This clone was seen once. This chain links TRBV2 with TRBJ1-2, with 8 positions matching TRBD1. J was trimmed by 7 bases and V by 6 bases; bases with no gene match: 4. The germline V gene encodes CDR1 SNHLY and CDR2 FYNNEI. The CDR3 loop spans 12 amino acids. The CDR3 spells CASRGQGSGYTF. The CDR3 bases are TGTGCCAGCAGAGGACAGGGCAGTGGCTACACCTTC. Together with reference TRBV2 and TRBJ1-2, the CDR3 gives the full variable domain: EPEVTQTPSHQVTQMGQEVILRCVPISNHLYFYWYRQILGQKVEFLVSFYNNEISEKSEIFDDQFSVERPDGSNFTLKIRSTKLEDSAMYFCASRGQGSGYTFGSGTRLTVV.

The rearrangement joins TRBV28 to TRBJ1-2; D is unclear. Between the trimmed V and J ends, which lost 7 bases and 8 bases, there was a span of 8 bases. This CDR3 is built from 10 residues. CDR1 is MDHEN and CDR2 is SYDVKM in the germline V gene. DNA of the CDR3: TGTGCCAGCAAAGGAGGCGGCTACACCTTC. Translating gives CASKGGGYTF.

This sequence joins TRBV28 and TRBJ2-7, with TRBD1 matching over 8 bases. The length of the CDR3 is 15 residues. Germline V gene lookup returns CDR1 MDHEN and CDR2 SYDVKM. V trimming: 7 bases; J trimming: 4 bases; junction bases outside the gene matches: 12. CDR3 DNA sequence: TGTGCCAGCATTAACTCCAGGACAGGGCCGTACGAGCAGTACTTC. Its protein is CASINSRTGPYEQYF.

This clone showed up just once. The V gene is TRBV29-1, the J gene TRBJ1-4, with D unclear. V lost 7 bases to trimming and J lost 0 bases, with 9 bases between them. The CDR3 consists of 13 residues. The germline V gene encodes CDR1 SQVTM and CDR2 ANQGSEA. CDR3: CSALSATNEKLFF. CDR3 sequence (DNA): TGCAGCGCCCTTAGTGCAACTAATGAAAAACTGTTTTTT.

This sequence joins TRBV2 and TRBJ2-7; D unclear. V lost 4 bases and J lost 4, with 8 bases in between. CDR1 and CDR2 (germline): SNHLY, FYNNEI. The CDR3 spans 12 residues. CDR3 nucleotide sequence: TGTGCCAGCAGTGGACTCATTTACGAGCAGTACTTC. It codes for CASSGLIYEQYF.

J is TRBJ1-1 and V is TRBV5-4, with D unresolved. The germline V gene encodes CDR1 SGHNT and CDR2 YYREEE (reference sequence). The CDR3 runs to 13 residues. V lost 9 bases to trimming and J lost 0 bases, with 12 bases between them. The CDR3 region has the DNA TGTGCCACCGAGGCCGCTATGAACACTGAAGCTTTCTTT. Its protein is CATEAAMNTEAFF.

This chain uses TRBV28 with TRBJ2-7; 9 positions match TRBD2. The germline CDR1 and CDR2 sequences are MDHEN and SYDVKM. V shed 4 bases and J 6 bases; nucleotides not matched to a gene: 10. This CDR3 has 15 amino acids. The CDR3 DNA reads as TGTGCCAGCAGTTCGATCAGCGGGAGGATGACCGAGCAGTACTTC. Translating it yields CASSSISGRMTEQYF.

This sequence joins TRBV18 and TRBJ2-3, with a weak D call TRBD1 (7 bases). With 6 bases removed from V and 6 bases from J, the gap between germline ends came to 22 bases. The CDR3 length is 16 residues. The germline V gene encodes CDR1 KGHSH and CDR2 LQKENI. This CDR3 reads CASSQTGATAGDTQYF. The DNA for the CDR3 is TGTGCCAGCTCCCAAACAGGGGCCACCGCGGGGGATACGCAGTATTTT.

The chain couples TRBV28 to TRBJ2-5; maybe TRBD1 (7 bases). CDR1 is MDHEN, CDR2 SYDVKM, per germline. V was pared by 5 bases and J by 4 bases, with 11 bases between. The CDR3 runs 13 residues. The CDR3 nucleotides read TGTGCCAGCAGTCAGGGGGGAAGAGAGACCCAGTACTTC. This sequence encodes CASSQGGRETQYF.

For this clone: The same CDR3 arises from other DNA sequences in this sample as well. The chain combines TRBV29-1 with TRBJ1-1, with a tentative D call TRBD1 (6 bases). V was trimmed by 7 bases and J by 0 bases, leaving 9 bases between them. CDR1 is SQVTM, CDR2 ANQGSEA, per germline. The CDR3 has 12 residues. The CDR3, as DNA: TGCAGCGGTGGACAGCTGAACACTGAAGCTTTCTTT. This codes for CSGGQLNTEAFF.

This clone appeared once. This chain connects TRBV11-3 to TRBJ1-1; D is unresolved. V lost 0 bases and J lost 1, with 6 bases in between. Germline CDR1 reads SGHNT; CDR2 reads YENEEA. This CDR3 has 14 amino acids. The CDR3 region is CASSLDPQNTEAFF. The CDR3 DNA is TGTGCCAGCAGCTTAGATCCCCAGAACACTGAAGCTTTCTTT.

This rearrangement joins TRBV19 to TRBJ2-6, with D hard to call. The CDR3 is 14 amino acids. Trimming stripped 8 bases from V and 0 bases from J, with 8 bases between. Looked up from germline, CDR1 is LNHDA and CDR2 is SQIVND (reference sequence). The CDR3 DNA reads as TGTGCCAGTGACACCAGCTCTGGGGCCAACGTCCTGACTTTC. Amino acid sequence: CASDTSSGANVLTF.

V usage is TRBV5-1 and J usage is TRBJ2-1, with TRBD2 identical over 7 bases. CDR1 and CDR2 (germline): SGHRS, YFSETQ. The J segment lost 10 bases and the V segment lost 6 bases, leaving 13 bases of the junction unmatched. This CDR3 is 14 amino acids long. Here the CDR3 reads CASTPQRDPREQFF. Here the CDR3 DNA reads TGCGCCAGCACCCCACAGCGGGACCCCAGAGAGCAGTTCTTC. The full variable domain, in which reference TRBV5-1 and TRBJ2-1 provide the parts outside the CDR3, is KAGVTQTPRYLIKTRGQQVTLSCSPISGHRSVSWYQQTPGQGLQFLFEYFSETQRNKGNFPGRFSGRQFSNSRSEMNVSTLELGDSALYLCASTPQRDPREQFFGPGTRLTVL.

This chain joins TRBV7-9 and TRBJ2-1, with D possibly being TRBD2 (5 bases). This CDR3 spans 13 amino acids. Germline CDR1 is SEHNR and CDR2 is FQNEAQ (reference sequence). Trimming removed 5 bases at V and 0 bases at J, with 5 bases between. CDR3 in DNA: TGTGCCAGCAGCCGGGACTCCTACAATGAGCAGTTCTTC. Translation gives CASSRDSYNEQFF.

The gene calls are TRBV5-4 and TRBJ2-3, with TRBD2 identical over 10 bases. Germline trimming cut 0 bases from V and 4 bases from J; bases unmatched to any gene: 8. The germline gives CDR1 SGHNT, CDR2 YYREEE (reference sequence). The CDR3 contains 17 residues. CDR3 protein: CASSLGPSGSLPDTQYF. The CDR3 DNA reads as TGTGCCAGCAGCTTGGGCCCTAGCGGGAGTTTGCCAGATACGCAGTATTTT. The full variable domain, with the rest looked up from reference TRBV5-4 and TRBJ2-3, is ETGVTQSPTHLIKTRGQQVTLRCSSQSGHNTVSWYQQALGQGPQFIFQYYREEENGRGNFPPRFSGLQFPNYSSELNVNALELDDSALYLCASSLGPSGSLPDTQYFGPGTRLTVL.